This T cell receptor (beta chain) appears in the sequencing data of a study of T-cell reconstitution after alpha-beta-depleted transplantation in children. Study-level findings and limits: Alpha-beta T cells present about two months after transplant were reported to originate from several hundred expanded graft clones. Newly made T cells mostly supplied T-cell counts and diversity one year after transplant. Some patients owed their high day-60 TCRbeta diversity to surviving recipient T cells and thymic progenitors.

This CDR3 spans 13 amino acids. V shed 6 bases, J shed 5 bases, and the junction held 4 bases outside the gene matches. To note about this clonotype: The antigen remains undetermined.

Construction of the TCRbeta library involved unique molecular identifiers. TCRdb recomputed calls from the PCR reads with MiXCR, one row per CDR3 protein. The data contain approximately 1,000,000 distinct CDR3 sequences, about 30% of them singletons. This receptor was obtained from a boy under two years old who had a stem cell transplant for SCID, so the T cells may come from the graft donor. V and J are TRBV12-3 or TRBV12-4 and TRBJ1-3; TRBD1 matches 7 bases. Sequenced here: PBMCs, mostly from graft donor cells, sampled 360 days after TCRalphabeta/CD19-depleted stem cell transplant. This CDR3 is CASSATGRNTIYF. CDR3 in DNA: TGTGCCAGCAGCGCGACAGGGAGAAACACCATATATTTT.